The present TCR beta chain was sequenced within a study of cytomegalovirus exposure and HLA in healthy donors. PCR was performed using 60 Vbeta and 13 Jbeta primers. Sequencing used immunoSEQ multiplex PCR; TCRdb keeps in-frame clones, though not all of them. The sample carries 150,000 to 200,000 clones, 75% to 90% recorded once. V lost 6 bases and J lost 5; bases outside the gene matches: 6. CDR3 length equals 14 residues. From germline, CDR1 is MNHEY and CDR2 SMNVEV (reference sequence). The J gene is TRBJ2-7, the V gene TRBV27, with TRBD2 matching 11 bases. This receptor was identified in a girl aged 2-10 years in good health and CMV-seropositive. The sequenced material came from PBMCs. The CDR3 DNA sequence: TGTGCCAGCAGGCGACTAGCGGGAAACAACGAGCAGTACTTC. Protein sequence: CASRRLAGNNEQYF.